This passage covers 3 T cell receptor beta chains from one sample sequenced in a study of T cell repertoires in cytomegalovirus infection. TCRdb reprocessed the reads with MiXCR, giving one entry per CDR3 protein. Of about 900,000 distinct CDR3 sequences in the sample, around 32% were seen once. The antigens these receptors bind are not known. The sequences come from cultured CD8+ T cells from PBMCs, collected from culture after CMV antigen stimulation. All receptors come from a human donor in good health (CMV status not recorded). Some clones in this sample may be carry-over from other donors' samples.

The V and J genes are TRBV9 and TRBJ2-1, with 9 positions matching TRBD2. The V and J ends lost 3 bases and 6 bases, in that order; junction bases with no gene match: 4. The CDR3 runs 14 residues. Germline lookup yields CDR1 SGDLS and CDR2 YYNGEE. CDR3 nucleotide sequence: TGTGCCAGCAGCGACACGACTAGCGGCAATGAGCAGTTCTTC. Its protein is CASSDTTSGNEQFF.

This clonotype showed up just once. The chain links TRBV24-1 to TRBJ1-2, with D hard to call. The V end lost 0 bases, the J end lost 4 bases, and 8 bases lay between the germline ends. The V gene's germline CDR1 is KGHDR and CDR2 SFDVKD. The CDR3 extends over 14 amino acids. The CDR3 protein is CATSDLASSYGYTF. DNA for the CDR3: TGTGCCACCAGTGATTTGGCCAGTAGCTATGGCTACACCTTC.

This clonotype was counted ten times or more. The chain has TRBV7-8 and TRBJ2-7, with D perhaps matching TRBD1 (5 bases). The germline V and J ends were trimmed by 3 bases and 5 bases, with 5 bases remaining between them. CDR3 length: 11 residues. CDR1 is SGHVS and CDR2 is FQNEAQ in the germline V gene. CDR3 DNA: TGTGCCAGCAGCTTCAGGGACGAGCAGTACTTC. It encodes CASSFRDEQYF. The entire variable domain, with the rest obtained from reference TRBV7-8 and TRBJ2-7, is as follows: GAGVSQSPRYKVAKRGQDVALRCDPISGHVSLFWYQQALGQGPEFLTYFQNEAQLDKSGLPSDRFFAERPEGSVSTLKIQRTQQEDSAVYLCASSFRDEQYFGPGTRLTVT.